This is a list of T cell receptor beta chains from one sample in a study of blood T cell repertoires in COVID-19. The repertoire was sequenced with immunoSEQ multiplex PCR; TCRdb's copy has only in-frame clones and lacks some. The sample carries 70,000 to 90,000 clones, 86% recorded once. Source material: peripheral blood. Receptors originate from a man in his 60s with acute or convalescent COVID-19. CDR3s include the opening cysteine and the closing phenylalanine or tryptophan. Fields, in order: J gene, V gene, D gene, clone size, CDR3 protein, CDR3 DNA. The D gene is left open where the match is weak. Expanded clones are given a class, and other clones once, few, many or no size at all.

>TRBJ1-1|TRBV3-1/TRBV3-2|TRBD1|once
CASSQGTGGRGAFF
TGTGCCAGCAGCCAAGGGACAGGGGGCCGAGGGGCTTTCTTT
>TRBJ2-3|TRBV6-2/TRBV6-3|TRBD2|-
CASSYSQRGTDTQYF
TGTGCCAGCAGTTACTCCCAGCGGGGGACAGATACGCAGTATTTT
>TRBJ1-1|TRBV10-2|-|-
CASSESGVRSTEAFF
TGCGCCAGCAGTGAGTCAGGGGTGAGGTCCACTGAAGCTTTCTTT
>TRBJ1-4|TRBV14|TRBD1|-
CASSRVTGAFEKLFF
TGTGCCAGCAGCCGGGTGACAGGGGCGTTTGAAAAACTGTTTTTT
>TRBJ2-3|TRBV10-3|TRBD2|-
CAIGLASTDTQYF
TGTGCCATAGGACTAGCTAGCACAGATACGCAGTATTTT
>TRBJ1-2|TRBV19|-|-
CASSQQGINYGYTF
TGTGCCAGTAGTCAACAGGGTATTAACTATGGCTACACCTTC
>TRBJ1-2|TRBV4-3|-|-
CASSQEVWTGYTF
TGCGCCAGCAGCCAAGAAGTATGGACGGGGTACACCTTC
>TRBJ2-1|TRBV4-1|-|-
CASSQIVTSFSNEQFF
TGCGCCAGCAGCCAAATCGTCACTAGTTTTAGCAATGAGCAGTTCTTC
>TRBJ2-3|TRBV19|TRBD1|-
CASSLGQGASTQYF
TGTGCCAGTAGCCTGGGGCAGGGGGCAAGTACGCAGTATTTT
>TRBJ1-2|TRBV6-6|-|-
CASSGGGSPITEGYTF
TGTGCCAGCAGTGGGGGGGGCTCACCCATTACAGAGGGCTACACCTTC
>TRBJ1-2|TRBV7-2|-|once
CASSQRQALFYGYTF
TGTGCCAGCAGCCAGAGACAGGCCTTATTCTATGGCTACACCTTC
>TRBJ2-5|TRBV29-1|TRBD1|-
CSVGQGQETQYF
TGCAGCGTTGGACAGGGGCAAGAGACCCAGTACTTC
>TRBJ2-3|TRBV6-5|TRBD2|-
CASRPTSGSLGTQYF
TGTGCCAGCAGACCCACTAGCGGGAGCTTGGGTACGCAGTATTTT
>TRBJ2-7|TRBV6-2/TRBV6-3|-|-
CASSYGLYQYF
TGTGCCAGCAGTTACGGGCTTTACCAGTACTTC
>TRBJ1-1|TRBV30|-|-
CAWSATTTGGAFF
TGTGCCTGGAGTGCAACCACGACCGGGGGAGCTTTCTTT
>TRBJ2-1|TRBV19|TRBD1|few
CASSPQGSVNEQFF
TGTGCCAGTAGTCCACAGGGGTCCGTGAATGAGCAGTTCTTC
>TRBJ2-7|TRBV19|-|-
CASSSQGSYEQYF
TGTGCCAGTAGTTCCCAGGGCTCCTACGAGCAGTACTTC
>TRBJ1-1|TRBV11-2|TRBD1|once
CASSPGGGNTEAFF
TGTGCCAGCAGCCCAGGGGGTGGGAACACTGAAGCTTTCTTT
>TRBJ2-1|TRBV9|TRBD2|-
CASSPGGRTYNEQFF
TGTGCCAGCAGCCCGGGCGGGAGGACCTACAATGAGCAGTTCTTC
>TRBJ2-1|TRBV4-2|TRBD2|-
CASSPPPGLAGDDEQFF
TGTGCCAGCAGCCCCCCCCCTGGACTAGCGGGAGACGATGAGCAGTTCTTC
>TRBJ2-4|TRBV19|-|-
CASNSGNLAKNIQYF
TGTGCCAGTAATTCGGGGAACTTAGCCAAAAACATTCAGTACTTC
>TRBJ2-1|TRBV9|TRBD1|-
CASSVQGQGYNEQFF
TGTGCCAGCAGCGTACAGGGACAGGGGTACAATGAGCAGTTCTTC
>TRBJ1-2|TRBV3-1/TRBV3-2|TRBD1|-
CASTQTGARSYGYTF
TGTGCCAGCACCCAGACAGGGGCAAGGAGCTATGGCTACACCTTC
>TRBJ2-1|TRBV7-3|TRBD1|once
CASSLQGAGYNEQFF
TGTGCCAGCAGCTTACAGGGGGCGGGTTACAATGAGCAGTTCTTC
>TRBJ2-7|TRBV6-1|-|-
CASSEAGARYEQYF
TGTGCCAGCAGTGAAGCCGGAGCCCGCTACGAGCAGTACTTC
>TRBJ2-7|TRBV20-1|TRBD2|-
CSASGTGTSATIEFSYEQYF
TGCAGTGCTAGTGGAACCGGGACTAGCGCTACCATAGAGTTCTCCTACGAGCAGTACTTC
>TRBJ2-7|TRBV6-2/TRBV6-3|-|-
CASSQAGYEQYF
TGTGCCAGCAGTCAAGCGGGCTACGAGCAGTACTTC
>TRBJ2-1|TRBV14|-|-
CASSRGGLSLKGRNEQFF
TGTGCCAGCAGCCGTGGAGGGCTTTCGCTTAAGGGCCGCAATGAGCAGTTCTTC
>TRBJ2-5|TRBV5-1|-|-
CASSLVGNRRETQYF
TGCGCCAGCAGCTTGGTAGGGAATCGGAGGGAGACCCAGTACTTC
>TRBJ2-7|TRBV6-1|-|-
CASREAVRYYEQYF
TGTGCCAGCAGAGAAGCCGTACGGTACTACGAGCAGTACTTC